The rows below give T cell receptor beta chains drawn from one sample of a study of T cell changes during pregnancy in multiple sclerosis. Repertoires were generated with immunoSEQ multiplex PCR, while TCRdb's copy carries only in-frame clones and drops some. The sample carries under 70,000 clones, approximately 94% recorded once. Sample: CD8+ T cells from peripheral blood mononuclear cells, taken after pregnancy. The receptors shown here come from a female donor with multiple sclerosis, enrolled in a pregnancy study. Each CDR3 is given with its conserved first and last residue. A row's size may be missing; if present it is once, few, many or a size class.

j_call | clone_size | v_call | cdr3_aa
TRBJ1-1 | few | TRBV30 | CAWSVQENTEAFF
TRBJ2-2 | NA | TRBV19 | CASEGGAGGELFF
TRBJ2-2 | NA | TRBV9 | CASSPGTTNTGELFF
TRBJ1-5 | NA | TRBV27 | CASSRRGERQPQHF
TRBJ1-1 | NA | TRBV27 | CASSLQGMNTEAFF
TRBJ2-7 | NA | TRBV5-1 | CASSGGISAYEQYF
TRBJ2-7 | NA | TRBV27 | CASSLSAGILNF
TRBJ2-3 | NA | TRBV6-1 | CASLLAGVGDTQYF
TRBJ1-2 | NA | TRBV4-3 | CASSQDSGVNYGYTF
TRBJ1-1 | NA | TRBV7-9 | CASSRLASAEAFF
TRBJ2-1 | NA | TRBV7-3 | CASSTDYLAGLDNEQFF
TRBJ2-5 | NA | TRBV9 | CASSEGLAGARETQYF
TRBJ2-5 | NA | TRBV11-1 | CASSFLRWGREEETQYF
TRBJ1-5 | NA | TRBV27 | CAIQNTGEFSNQPQHF
TRBJ2-7 | NA | TRBV7-6 | CASSLGAGADEQYF
TRBJ2-3 | NA | TRBV19 | CASSIAPGGGDTQYF
TRBJ1-3 | NA | TRBV7-8 | CASVPNGNSGNTIYF
TRBJ2-4 | NA | TRBV6-1 | CASRGRRDIQYF
TRBJ2-3 | NA | TRBV7-9 | CASSLVLGSTDTQYF
TRBJ2-2 | NA | TRBV28 | CASSLFVTSGNTGELFF
TRBJ2-7 | NA | TRBV5-1 | CASSPGTGATYEQYF
TRBJ2-5 | once | TRBV29-1 | CSVEKTGRNRETQYF
TRBJ2-3 | NA | TRBV19 | CASSIRPTFADTQYF
TRBJ1-2 | NA | TRBV2 | CASSVSVYNYGYTF
TRBJ2-2 | NA | TRBV11-2 | CASSLGSSGRVGGELFF
TRBJ2-1 | NA | TRBV2 | CASTLAGVNEQFF
TRBJ1-1 | NA | TRBV30 | CAWSVGTVSEAFF
TRBJ2-1 | NA | TRBV9 | CASSVGLADDEQFF
TRBJ1-5 | NA | TRBV2 | CASRGQGDSNQPQHF
TRBJ1-1 | NA | TRBV12-5 | CASGLGGTLSPRSTEAFF
TRBJ2-7 | NA | TRBV5-1 | CASSFLQGAEGEQYF
TRBJ2-3 | NA | TRBV5-1 | CASSLDRVGDTQYF
TRBJ2-2 | NA | TRBV7-7 | CASSLALDSGGELFF
TRBJ2-5 | NA | TRBV5-6 | CASSLDFPRYQETQYF
TRBJ2-3 | NA | TRBV14 | CASSLTGGADTQYF
TRBJ1-2 | once | TRBV7-9 | CASSQTGTGIYYGYTF
TRBJ1-4 | once | TRBV11-2 | CASTEGQGVEKLFF
TRBJ1-2 | once | TRBV5-1 | CASSLQGYGYTF
TRBJ1-5 | NA | TRBV30 | CAWSAGTGNYQPQHF
TRBJ1-5 | once | TRBV27 | CASSPQGVDQPQHF
TRBJ2-2 | NA | TRBV10-2 | CASSDTSARITGELFF
TRBJ2-5 | NA | TRBV10-2 | CASSEGYAGIRVGAQYF
TRBJ1-1 | NA | TRBV11-3 | CASSPGRNTEAFF
TRBJ2-7 | NA | TRBV6-1 | CASRGTSGYEQYF
TRBJ2-7 | NA | TRBV30 | CAWMAPGQAYEQYF